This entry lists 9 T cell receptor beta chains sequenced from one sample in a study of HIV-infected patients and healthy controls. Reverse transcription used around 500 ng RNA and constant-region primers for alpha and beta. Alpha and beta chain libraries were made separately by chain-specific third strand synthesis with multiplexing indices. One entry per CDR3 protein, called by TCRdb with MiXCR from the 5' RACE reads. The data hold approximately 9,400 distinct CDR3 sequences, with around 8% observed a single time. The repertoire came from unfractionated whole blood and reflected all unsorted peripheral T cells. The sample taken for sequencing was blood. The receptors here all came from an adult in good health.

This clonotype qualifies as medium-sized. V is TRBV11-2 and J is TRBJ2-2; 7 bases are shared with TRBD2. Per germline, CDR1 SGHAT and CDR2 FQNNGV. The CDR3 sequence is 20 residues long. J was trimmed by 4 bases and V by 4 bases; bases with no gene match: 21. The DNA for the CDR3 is TGTGCCAGCAGCTCCCTCCGGCTCAGCGGGAAGAGGGTCGGCACCGGGGAGCTGTTTTTT. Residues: CASSSLRLSGKRVGTGELFF.

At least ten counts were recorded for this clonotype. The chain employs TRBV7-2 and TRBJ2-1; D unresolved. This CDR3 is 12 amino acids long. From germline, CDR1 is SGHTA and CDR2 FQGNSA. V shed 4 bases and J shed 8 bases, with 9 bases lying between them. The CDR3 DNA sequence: TGTGCCAGCAGCTATAACAGATATGAGCAGTTCTTC. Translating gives CASSYNRYEQFF.

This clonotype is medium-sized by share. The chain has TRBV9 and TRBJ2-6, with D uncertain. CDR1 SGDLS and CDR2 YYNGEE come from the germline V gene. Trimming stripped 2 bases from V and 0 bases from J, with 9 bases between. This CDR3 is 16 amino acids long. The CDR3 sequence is CASSVRSGSGANVLTF. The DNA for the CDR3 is TGTGCCAGCAGCGTCCGATCGGGCTCTGGGGCCAACGTCCTGACTTTC.

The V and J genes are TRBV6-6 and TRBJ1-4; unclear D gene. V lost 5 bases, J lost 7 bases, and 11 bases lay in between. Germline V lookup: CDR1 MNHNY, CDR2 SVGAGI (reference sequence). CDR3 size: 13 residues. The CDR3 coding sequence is TGTGCCAGCAGTAACGACACTCCTGAAAAACTGTTTTTT. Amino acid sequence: CASSNDTPEKLFF.

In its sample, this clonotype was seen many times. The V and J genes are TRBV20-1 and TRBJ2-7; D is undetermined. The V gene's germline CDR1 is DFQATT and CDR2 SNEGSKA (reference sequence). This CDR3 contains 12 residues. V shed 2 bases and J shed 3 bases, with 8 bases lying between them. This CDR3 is CSARSAVYEQYF. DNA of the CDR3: TGCAGTGCTAGATCTGCGGTCTACGAGCAGTACTTC.

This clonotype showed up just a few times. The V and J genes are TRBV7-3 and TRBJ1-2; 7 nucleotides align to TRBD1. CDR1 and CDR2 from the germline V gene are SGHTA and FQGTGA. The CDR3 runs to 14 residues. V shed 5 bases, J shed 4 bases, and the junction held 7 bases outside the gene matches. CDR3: CASSQTGSTYGYTF. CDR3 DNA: TGTGCCAGCAGCCAGACAGGGTCCACCTATGGCTACACCTTC.

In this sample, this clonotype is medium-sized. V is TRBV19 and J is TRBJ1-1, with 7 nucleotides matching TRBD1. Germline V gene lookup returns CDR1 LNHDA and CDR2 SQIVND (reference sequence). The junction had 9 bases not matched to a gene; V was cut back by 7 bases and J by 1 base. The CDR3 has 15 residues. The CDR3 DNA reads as TGTGCCAGTACCCCCAGCAGGGGGTCGAACACTGAAGCTTTCTTT. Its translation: CASTPSRGSNTEAFF.

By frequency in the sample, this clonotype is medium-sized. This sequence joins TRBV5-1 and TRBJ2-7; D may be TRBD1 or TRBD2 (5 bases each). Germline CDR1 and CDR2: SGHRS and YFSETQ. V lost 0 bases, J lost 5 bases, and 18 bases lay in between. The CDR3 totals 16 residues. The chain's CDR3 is CASSLEGTKDVDEQYF. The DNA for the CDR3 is TGCGCCAGCAGCTTGGAAGGGACGAAGGACGTCGACGAGCAGTACTTC.

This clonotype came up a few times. The CDR3 loop is CSASPPGGRTGELFF. DNA of the CDR3: TGCAGTGCTAGCCCCCCGGGAGGGCGAACCGGGGAGCTGTTTTTT. The chain carries TRBV20-1 and TRBJ2-2, with TRBD2 matching over 8 bases. Germline V lookup: CDR1 DFQATT, CDR2 SNEGSKA (reference sequence). V shed 3 bases and J 5 bases; nucleotides not matched to a gene: 8. The CDR3 consists of 15 residues.